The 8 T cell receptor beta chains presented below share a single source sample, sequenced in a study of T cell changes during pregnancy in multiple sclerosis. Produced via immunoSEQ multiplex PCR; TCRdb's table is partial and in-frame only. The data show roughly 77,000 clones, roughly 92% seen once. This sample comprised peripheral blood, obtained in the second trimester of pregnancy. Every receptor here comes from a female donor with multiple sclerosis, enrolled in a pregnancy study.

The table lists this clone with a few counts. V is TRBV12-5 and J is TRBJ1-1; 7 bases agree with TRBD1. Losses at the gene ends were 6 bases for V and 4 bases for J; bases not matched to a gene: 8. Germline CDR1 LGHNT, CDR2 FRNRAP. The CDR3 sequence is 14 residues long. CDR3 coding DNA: TGTGCTAGTGGCCCTGGGACAGCGGGCACTGAAGCTTTCTTT. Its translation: CASGPGTAGTEAFF.

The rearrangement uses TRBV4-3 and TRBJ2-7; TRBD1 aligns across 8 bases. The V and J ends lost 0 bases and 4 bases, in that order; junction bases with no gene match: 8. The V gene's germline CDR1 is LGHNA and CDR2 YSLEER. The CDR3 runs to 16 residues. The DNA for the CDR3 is TGCGCCAGCAGCCAAGACCTCACAGGGGGAAGGTACGAGCAGTACTTC. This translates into CASSQDLTGGRYEQYF.

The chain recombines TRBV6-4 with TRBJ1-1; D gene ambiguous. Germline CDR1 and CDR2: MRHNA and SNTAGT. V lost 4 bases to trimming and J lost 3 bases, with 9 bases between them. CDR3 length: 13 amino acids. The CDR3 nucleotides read TGTGCCAGCAGTGCCATGGAGGACACTGAAGCTTTCTTT. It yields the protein CASSAMEDTEAFF.

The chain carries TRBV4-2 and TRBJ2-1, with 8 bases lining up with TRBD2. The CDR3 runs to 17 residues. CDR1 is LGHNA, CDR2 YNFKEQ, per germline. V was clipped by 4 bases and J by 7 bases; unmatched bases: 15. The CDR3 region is CASSRESGTRVVNEQFF. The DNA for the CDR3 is TGTGCCAGCAGCCGAGAGTCTGGGACTAGGGTCGTAAATGAGCAGTTCTTC.

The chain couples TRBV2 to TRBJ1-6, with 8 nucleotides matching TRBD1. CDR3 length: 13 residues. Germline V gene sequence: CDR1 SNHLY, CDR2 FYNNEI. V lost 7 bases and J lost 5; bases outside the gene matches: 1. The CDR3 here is CASKTGDNSPLHF. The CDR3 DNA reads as TGTGCCAGCAAGACAGGGGATAATTCACCCCTCCACTTT. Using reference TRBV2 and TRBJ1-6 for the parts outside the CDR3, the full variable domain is EPEVTQTPSHQVTQMGQEVILRCVPISNHLYFYWYRQILGQKVEFLVSFYNNEISEKSEIFDDQFSVERPDGSNFTLKIRSTKLEDSAMYFCASKTGDNSPLHFGNGTRLTVT.

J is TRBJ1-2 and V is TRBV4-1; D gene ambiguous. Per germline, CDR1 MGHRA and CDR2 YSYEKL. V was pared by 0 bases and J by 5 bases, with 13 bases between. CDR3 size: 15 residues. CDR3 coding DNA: TGCGCCAGCAGCCAAGATTTCGGGGATCCGTATGGCTACACCTTC. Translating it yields CASSQDFGDPYGYTF.

The CDR3 is CASSEAFIRYEQYF. The CDR3 DNA follows: TGTGCCAGCAGTGAAGCTTTCATCAGGTACGAGCAGTACTTC. V usage is TRBV6-1 and J usage is TRBJ2-7; D is unresolved. Trimming shortened V by 0 bases and J by 4 bases, and 10 bases separated the two germline ends. CDR1 and CDR2 (germline): MNHNS, SASEGT. This CDR3 spans 14 amino acids.

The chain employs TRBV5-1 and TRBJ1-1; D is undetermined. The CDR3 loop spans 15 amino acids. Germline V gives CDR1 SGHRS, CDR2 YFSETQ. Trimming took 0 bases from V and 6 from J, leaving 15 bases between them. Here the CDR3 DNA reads TGCGCCAGCAGCTTGGCCGGTTATCTGGGCGCTGAAGCTTTCTTT. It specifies CASSLAGYLGAEAFF.